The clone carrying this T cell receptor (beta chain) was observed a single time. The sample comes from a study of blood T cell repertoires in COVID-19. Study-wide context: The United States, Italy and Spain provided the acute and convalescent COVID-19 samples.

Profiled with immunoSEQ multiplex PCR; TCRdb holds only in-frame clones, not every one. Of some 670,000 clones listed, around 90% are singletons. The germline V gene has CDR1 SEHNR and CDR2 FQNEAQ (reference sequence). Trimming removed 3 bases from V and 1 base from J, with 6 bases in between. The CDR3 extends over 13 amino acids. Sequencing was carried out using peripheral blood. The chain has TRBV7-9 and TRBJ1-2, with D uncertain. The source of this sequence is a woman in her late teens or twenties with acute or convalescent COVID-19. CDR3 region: CASSFGNNYGYTF. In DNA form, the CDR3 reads TGTGCCAGCAGCTTCGGGAATAACTATGGCTACACCTTC.